This T cell receptor (beta chain) was observed in a study of glioma-infiltrating T cells. V was cut by 4 bases and J by 7 bases, with 13 bases left in between. The CDR3 loop spans 13 amino acids. In germline, CDR1 is LNHDA, CDR2 SQIVND (reference sequence). As for this clonotype: Given a much more abundant clone one base away, this may be a read error.

Amplification of TCR alpha and beta CDR3 regions from RNA used iRepertoire nested multiplex PCR. Input was about 85-450 ng of tissue mRNA or PBMC total RNA. TCRdb passed the multiplex PCR reads through MiXCR, listing each CDR3 protein once. The table has approximately 190,000 distinct CDR3 sequences, 30% to 40% seen once; the top ten hold 20% to 25%. The receptor was derived from a human donor with low-grade glioma or glioblastoma, undergoing nonglioma brain surgery, or in good health (not recorded which). The V call is TRBV19, the J call TRBJ2-5; possibly TRBD2 for D (5 bases). Sample: glioma tissue, nonneoplastic brain tissue, or PBMCs (not recorded which). This chain's CDR3 is CASSTLREGTQYF. The CDR3 bases are TGTGCCAGTAGTACCCTGAGGGAAGGGACCCAGTACTTC.